The 19 T cell receptor beta chains below come from one sample, sequenced in a study of cytomegalovirus exposure and HLA in healthy donors. The PCR ran on 60 Vbeta and 13 Jbeta primers. Using immunoSEQ multiplex PCR, the repertoire was profiled, and TCRdb retains in-frame clones only, with some absent. The sample lists tens of thousands of clones, roughly 53% occurring once. Input material: PBMCs. The receptors were gathered from a human donor in good health.

The chain is built from TRBV9 and TRBJ2-7; no reliable D call. CDR1 SGDLS and CDR2 YYNGEE come from the germline V gene. The CDR3 runs to 14 residues. V lost 0 bases and J 6 bases, leaving 13 bases between the germline ends. The CDR3 loop reads CASSVVPNGAEQYF. The CDR3 DNA reads TGTGCCAGCAGCGTAGTCCCCAACGGTGCCGAGCAGTACTTC.

The chain joins TRBV6-5 to TRBJ2-7; a weak D match, TRBD2 (5 bases). V dropped 4 bases and J dropped 6 bases, with 19 bases sitting between them. The CDR3 totals 15 residues. Germline lookup yields CDR1 MNHEY and CDR2 SVGAGI. CDR3 sequence reads: CASSFVDGGFGEQYF. CDR3 DNA: TGTGCCAGCAGTTTCGTGGACGGAGGATTCGGCGAGCAGTACTTC.

The CDR3 DNA follows: TGTGCCAGCAAGACTAGCGGGGCCTACAATGAGCAGTTCTTC. The encoded protein is CASKTSGAYNEQFF. The chain uses TRBV27 and TRBJ2-1; TRBD2 matches at 11 bases. CDR3 size: 14 residues. Germline values: CDR1 MNHEY, CDR2 SMNVEV (reference sequence). V was clipped by 7 bases and J by 2 bases; unmatched bases: 1.

This chain connects TRBV27 to TRBJ1-5, with D perhaps TRBD1 (6 bases). CDR1 is MNHEY and CDR2 is SMNVEV in the germline V gene (reference sequence). V was trimmed by 5 bases and J by 11 bases, leaving 13 bases between them. CDR3 size: 12 residues. The CDR3 coding sequence is TGTGCCAGCAGTGCTAGGGGGTTGTCCCAGCATTTT. It encodes CASSARGLSQHF.

The chain uses TRBV9 and TRBJ1-1; D gene uncertain. Germline V CDR1 and CDR2: SGDLS, YYNGEE. This CDR3 contains 14 residues. V was clipped by 0 bases and J by 0 bases, with 6 bases between them. The CDR3 DNA reads TGTGCCAGCAGCGTAGAGCAGGTGAACACTGAAGCTTTCTTT. This encodes CASSVEQVNTEAFF.

This chain links TRBV7-3 with TRBJ2-3, with TRBD2 identical over 12 bases. Per the germline V gene, CDR1 is SGHTA and CDR2 is FQGTGA. The CDR3 is made up of 16 amino acids. The V gene end was trimmed by 1 base and the J gene end by 3 bases; junction bases not matched to a gene: 2. The CDR3 protein is CASSLKGTSGTDTQYF. The CDR3 region has the DNA TGTGCCAGCAGCTTAAAAGGGACTAGCGGGACAGATACGCAGTATTTT.

There are a few counts of this clone. The chain has TRBV4-3 and TRBJ1-2; D gene unclear. Trimming cost V 0 bases and J 3 bases, with 11 bases left between them. The CDR3 sequence is 15 residues long. The germline gives CDR1 LGHNA, CDR2 YSLEER. CDR3 residues: CASSQDWGVDYGYTF. CDR3 sequence (DNA): TGCGCCAGCAGCCAAGACTGGGGAGTCGACTATGGCTACACCTTC.

This clone was picked up a small number of times. The chain couples TRBV13 to TRBJ2-3, with D tentatively TRBD2 (6 bases). V dropped 5 bases and J dropped 3 bases, with 18 bases sitting between them. The germline gives CDR1 PRHDT, CDR2 FYEKMQ (reference sequence). CDR3 length: 16 residues. CDR3 region: CASSHETAGGTDTQYF. Written as DNA, the CDR3 is TGTGCCAGCAGCCATGAGACAGCCGGAGGGACAGATACGCAGTATTTT.

The V call is TRBV27, the J call TRBJ2-7; the D is unclear. Germline CDR1 and CDR2: MNHEY and SMNVEV (reference sequence). CDR3 length: 12 residues. V gave up 6 bases and J gave up 1 base, with 7 bases separating them. Written as DNA, the CDR3 is TGTGCCAGCAGGACTGGATCCTACGAGCAGTACTTC. Protein: CASRTGSYEQYF.

This chain links TRBV6-6 with TRBJ1-1, with D tentatively TRBD1 (5 bases). Germline loops: CDR1 MNHNY, CDR2 SVGAGI (reference sequence). Between the trimmed V and J ends, which lost 8 bases and 7 bases, there was a span of 8 bases. There are 10 residues in the CDR3. CDR3 DNA sequence: TGTGCCAGCGGACAAATTGAAGCTTTCTTT. It codes for CASGQIEAFF.

The gene calls are TRBV21-1 and TRBJ1-5. TRBV21-1 is shown as a pseudogene. CDR3 length equals 19 residues. This CDR3 reads CASSKVMSIKLYCNQPQHF. For the CDR3, the DNA is TGTGCCAGCAGCAAAGTCATGTCGATCAAGCTATACTGTAATCAGCCCCAGCATTTT.

The chain combines TRBV7-2 with TRBJ1-5; D perhaps matches TRBD1 (5 bases). The CDR3 totals 16 residues. Per the germline V gene, CDR1 is SGHTA and CDR2 is FQGNSA. With 2 bases removed from V and 7 bases from J, the gap between germline ends came to 18 bases. CDR3 sequence: CASSLTQGVLGQPQHF. CDR3 coding DNA: TGTGCCAGCAGCTTAACCCAGGGCGTACTGGGGCAGCCCCAGCATTTT.

Comments on this clone: The junction and the germline gene differ at one end; a read error may be behind it. The V gene is TRBV7-9, the J gene TRBJ1-1; D might be TRBD1 (5 bases). The CDR3 contains 13 residues. Germline values: CDR1 SEHNR, CDR2 FQNEAQ (reference sequence). The CDR3, as DNA: TGTTCCAGCAGCCTTCAGGGAAACACTGAAGCTTTCTTT. Protein sequence: CSSSLQGNTEAFF.

This clone has a handful of counts. The V and J genes are TRBV19 and TRBJ2-7; D unresolved. The CDR3 extends over 12 amino acids. Trimming took off 9 bases at V and 2 bases at J, with 11 bases between the two ends. Germline values: CDR1 LNHDA, CDR2 SQIVND (reference sequence). DNA for the CDR3: TGTGCCAGGAGGAAAGGAACCTACGAGCAGTACTTC. It translates to CARRKGTYEQYF.

The rearrangement links TRBV29-1 to TRBJ1-1; D remains ambiguous. Trimming pared 5 bases from V and 4 bases from J, leaving 11 bases between. CDR1 and CDR2 from the germline V gene are SQVTM and ANQGSEA. The CDR3 runs 12 residues. Here the CDR3 reads CSVREGGTEAFF. CDR3 bases: TGCAGCGTTCGGGAGGGAGGCACTGAAGCTTTCTTT. Together with reference TRBV29-1 and TRBJ1-1, the CDR3 gives the full variable domain: SAVISQKPSRDICQRGTSLTIQCQVDSQVTMMFWYRQQPGQSLTLIATANQGSEATYESGFVIDKFPISRPNLTFSTLTVSNMSPEDSSIYLCSVREGGTEAFFGQGTRLTVV.

Only a few counts were recorded for this clone. V gene TRBV19 combines with J gene TRBJ2-5, with 11 bases matching TRBD1. Germline V lookup: CDR1 LNHDA, CDR2 SQIVND (reference sequence). There are 15 residues in the CDR3. The ends lost 5 bases at V and 4 bases at J; junction bases unmatched: 6. The CDR3 DNA is TGTGCCAGTAGTCCCCGGACAGGGGGCGTAGAGACCCAGTACTTC. Its translation is CASSPRTGGVETQYF.

V and J are TRBV9 and TRBJ2-7; no reliable D call. The CDR3 extends over 14 amino acids. Trimming stripped 0 bases from V and 2 bases from J, with 9 bases between. Germline V CDR1 and CDR2: SGDLS, YYNGEE. The CDR3, as DNA: TGTGCCAGCAGCGTAGATGTGCAGACCTACGAGCAGTACTTC. Protein: CASSVDVQTYEQYF.

The genes are TRBV2 and TRBJ1-5; D is unresolved. Trimming stripped 4 bases from V and 1 base from J, with 8 bases between. The germline V gene has CDR1 SNHLY and CDR2 FYNNEI. The CDR3 is made up of 14 amino acids. The CDR3 loop reads CASSGRRSNQPQHF. CDR3 in DNA: TGTGCCAGCAGTGGACGGCGGAGCAATCAGCCCCAGCATTTT.

The J gene is TRBJ2-6, the V gene TRBV6-1; tentatively, D is TRBD1 (5 bases). The V and J ends lost 2 bases and 3 bases respectively, with 11 bases between them. Germline V gives CDR1 MNHNS, CDR2 SASEGT. CDR3 length: 16 amino acids. CDR3 nucleotides: TGTGCCAGCAGTGAACGGTCAGGGAATGGGGCCAACGTCCTGACTTTC. This codes for CASSERSGNGANVLTF.